The clone carrying this TCR beta chain was recorded once. The sample originates from a study of blood T cell repertoires in COVID-19. The CDR3 is 15 residues long. Per the germline V gene, CDR1 is LGHDT and CDR2 is YNNKEL (reference sequence). The V gene lost 5 bases and the J gene lost 1 base, with 15 bases spanning the gap. Profiled with immunoSEQ multiplex PCR; TCRdb holds only in-frame clones, not every one. The profile shows some 110,000 clones, approximately 84% of them singletons. The sequence came from a man aged 35 to 55 with acute or convalescent COVID-19. Sample: peripheral blood. The chain combines TRBV3-1 (or the pseudogene TRBV3-2) with TRBJ2-7, with a weak D call TRBD1 (5 bases). The CDR3 protein is CASSLRPAGSYEQYF. CDR3 sequence (DNA): TGTGCCAGCAGCTTACGACCAGCAGGGTCCTACGAGCAGTACTTC.